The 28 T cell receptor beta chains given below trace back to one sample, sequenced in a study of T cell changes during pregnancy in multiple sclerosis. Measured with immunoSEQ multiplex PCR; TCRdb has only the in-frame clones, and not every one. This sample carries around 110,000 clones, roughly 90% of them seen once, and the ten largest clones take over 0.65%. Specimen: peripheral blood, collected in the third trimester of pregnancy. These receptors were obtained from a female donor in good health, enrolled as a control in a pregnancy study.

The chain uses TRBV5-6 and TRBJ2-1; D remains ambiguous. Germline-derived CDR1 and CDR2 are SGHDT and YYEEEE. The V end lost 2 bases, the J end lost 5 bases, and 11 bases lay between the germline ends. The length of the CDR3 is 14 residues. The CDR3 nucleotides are TGTGCCAGCAGCTTCCACTTGCTGGACAATGAGCAGTTCTTC. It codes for CASSFHLLDNEQFF.

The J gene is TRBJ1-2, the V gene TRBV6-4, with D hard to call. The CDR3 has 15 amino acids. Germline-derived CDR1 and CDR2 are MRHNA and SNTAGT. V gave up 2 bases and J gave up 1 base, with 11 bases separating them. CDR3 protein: CASSDGQIHNYGYTF. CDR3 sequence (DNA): TGTGCCAGCAGTGACGGGCAGATACATAACTATGGCTACACCTTC.

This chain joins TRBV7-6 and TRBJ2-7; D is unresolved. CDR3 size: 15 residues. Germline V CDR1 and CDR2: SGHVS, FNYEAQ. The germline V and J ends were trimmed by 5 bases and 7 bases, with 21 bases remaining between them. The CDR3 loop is CASSTKDTPAWEQYF. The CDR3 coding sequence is TGTGCCAGCAGCACCAAAGACACTCCCGCCTGGGAGCAGTACTTC.

CDR3 residues: CASSERLTYGDTQYF. The CDR3 coding sequence is TGTGCCAGCAGCGAGCGACTAACCTATGGGGATACGCAGTATTTT. The chain recombines TRBV9 with TRBJ2-3; TRBD2 is a possible D gene (5 bases). The V and J ends lost 3 bases and 6 bases respectively, with 17 bases between them. This CDR3 contains 15 residues. Germline values: CDR1 SGDLS, CDR2 YYNGEE.

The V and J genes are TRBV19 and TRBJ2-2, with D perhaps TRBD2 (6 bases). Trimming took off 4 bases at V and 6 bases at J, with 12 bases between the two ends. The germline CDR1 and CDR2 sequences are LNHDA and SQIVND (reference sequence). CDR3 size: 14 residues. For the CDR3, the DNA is TGTGCCAGTAGTAGTACGGGGGAGCCCGGGGAGCTGTTTTTT. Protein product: CASSSTGEPGELFF.

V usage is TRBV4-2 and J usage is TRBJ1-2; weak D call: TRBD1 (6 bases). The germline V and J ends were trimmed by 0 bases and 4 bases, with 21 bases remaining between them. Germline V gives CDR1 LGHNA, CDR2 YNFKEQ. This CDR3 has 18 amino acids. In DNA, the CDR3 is TGTGCCAGCAGCCAAGAAACCCTAAGGGGGGGGAACCCCTATGGCTACACCTTC. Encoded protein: CASSQETLRGGNPYGYTF.

This CDR3 is CASSLTGTGTDTQYF. Here the CDR3 DNA reads TGTGCCAGCAGCTTGACCGGGACAGGCACAGATACGCAGTATTTT. V usage is TRBV5-4 and J usage is TRBJ2-3, with TRBD1 matching over 7 bases. In germline, CDR1 is SGHNT, CDR2 YYREEE (reference sequence). CDR3 length equals 15 residues. V lost 1 base, J lost 1 base, and 3 bases stayed unmatched. The whole variable domain, remainder taken from reference TRBV5-4 and TRBJ2-3, is ETGVTQSPTHLIKTRGQQVTLRCSSQSGHNTVSWYQQALGQGPQFIFQYYREEENGRGNFPPRFSGLQFPNYSSELNVNALELDDSALYLCASSLTGTGTDTQYFGPGTRLTVL.

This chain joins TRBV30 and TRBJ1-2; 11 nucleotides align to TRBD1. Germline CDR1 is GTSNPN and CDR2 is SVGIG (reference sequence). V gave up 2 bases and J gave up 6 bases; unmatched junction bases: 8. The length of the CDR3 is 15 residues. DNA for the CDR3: TGTGCCTGGAGTCGGCGGACAGGGGGCGGAGATGGCTACACCTTC. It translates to CAWSRRTGGGDGYTF.

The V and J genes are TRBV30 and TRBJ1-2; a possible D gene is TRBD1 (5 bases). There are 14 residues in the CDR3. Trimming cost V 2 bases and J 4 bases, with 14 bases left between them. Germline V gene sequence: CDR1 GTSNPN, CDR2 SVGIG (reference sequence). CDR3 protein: CAWSLSAGSYGYTF. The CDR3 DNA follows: TGTGCCTGGAGTCTATCGGCAGGGTCCTATGGCTACACCTTC. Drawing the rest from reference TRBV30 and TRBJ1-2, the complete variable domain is SQTIHQWPATLVQPVGSPLSLECTVEGTSNPNLYWYRQAAGRGLQLLFYSVGIGQISSEVPQNLSASRPQDRQFILSSKKLLLSDSGFYLCAWSLSAGSYGYTFGSGTRLTVV.

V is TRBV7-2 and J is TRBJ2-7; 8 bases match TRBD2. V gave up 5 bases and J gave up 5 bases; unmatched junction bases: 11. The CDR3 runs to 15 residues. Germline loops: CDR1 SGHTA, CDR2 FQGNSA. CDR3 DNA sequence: TGTGCCAGCAGCCCTCGGGCTAGCGGGTTGCACGAGCAGTACTTC. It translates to CASSPRASGLHEQYF.

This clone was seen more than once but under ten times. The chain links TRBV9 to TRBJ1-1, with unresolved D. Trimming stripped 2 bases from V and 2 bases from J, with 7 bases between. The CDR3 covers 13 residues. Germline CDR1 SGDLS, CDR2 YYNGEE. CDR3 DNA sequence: TGTGCCAGCAGCGTCAGCGCAAACACTGAAGCTTTCTTT. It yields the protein CASSVSANTEAFF.

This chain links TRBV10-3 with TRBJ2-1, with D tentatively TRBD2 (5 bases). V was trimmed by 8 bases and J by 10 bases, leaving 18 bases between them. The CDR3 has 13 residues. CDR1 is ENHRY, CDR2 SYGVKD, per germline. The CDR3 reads CAILPTASREQFF. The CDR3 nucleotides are TGTGCCATCCTCCCGACGGCTAGCAGGGAGCAGTTCTTC.

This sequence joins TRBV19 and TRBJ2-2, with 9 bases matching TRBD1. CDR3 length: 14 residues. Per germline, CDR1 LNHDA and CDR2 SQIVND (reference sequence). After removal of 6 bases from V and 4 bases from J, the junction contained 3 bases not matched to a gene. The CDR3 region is CASSGTGLTGELFF. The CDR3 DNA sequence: TGTGCCAGTAGCGGGACAGGGCTCACCGGGGAGCTGTTTTTT.

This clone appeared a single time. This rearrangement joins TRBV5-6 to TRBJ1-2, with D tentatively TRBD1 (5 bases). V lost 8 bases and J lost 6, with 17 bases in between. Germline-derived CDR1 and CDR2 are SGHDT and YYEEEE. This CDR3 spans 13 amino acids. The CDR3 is CASTRREGHGYTF. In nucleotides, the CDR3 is TGTGCCAGTACGCGCAGGGAGGGTCATGGCTACACCTTC.

DNA for the CDR3: TGTGCCAGCAGCCGGGACACCTACTACGAGCAGTACTTC. Translation gives CASSRDTYYEQYF. This chain uses TRBV5-6 with TRBJ2-7, with a possible D match to TRBD1 (6 bases). The CDR3 has 13 residues. Germline CDR1 SGHDT, CDR2 YYEEEE. Trimming cost V 4 bases and J 3 bases, with 11 bases left between them. Drawing the rest from reference TRBV5-6 and TRBJ2-7, the complete variable domain is DAGVTQSPTHLIKTRGQQVTLRCSPKSGHDTVSWYQQALGQGPQFIFQYYEEEERQRGNFPDRFSGHQFPNYSSELNVNALLLGDSALYLCASSRDTYYEQYFGPGTRLTVT.

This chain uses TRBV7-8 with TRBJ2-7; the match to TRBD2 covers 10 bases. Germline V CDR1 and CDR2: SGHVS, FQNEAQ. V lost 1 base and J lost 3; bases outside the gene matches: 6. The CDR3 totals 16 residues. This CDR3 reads CASSLGPGTSVYEQYF. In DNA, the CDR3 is TGTGCCAGCAGCTTAGGGCCCGGGACTAGCGTCTACGAGCAGTACTTC. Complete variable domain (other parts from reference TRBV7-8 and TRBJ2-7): GAGVSQSPRYKVAKRGQDVALRCDPISGHVSLFWYQQALGQGPEFLTYFQNEAQLDKSGLPSDRFFAERPEGSVSTLKIQRTQQEDSAVYLCASSLGPGTSVYEQYFGPGTRLTVT.

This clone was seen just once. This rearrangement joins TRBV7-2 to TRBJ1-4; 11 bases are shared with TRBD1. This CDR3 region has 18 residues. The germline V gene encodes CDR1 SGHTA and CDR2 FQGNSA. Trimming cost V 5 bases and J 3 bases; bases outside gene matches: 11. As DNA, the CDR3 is TGTGCCAGCAGCACGCGGGGACAGGGGGTGAGAGCTAATGAAAAACTGTTTTTT. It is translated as CASSTRGQGVRANEKLFF.

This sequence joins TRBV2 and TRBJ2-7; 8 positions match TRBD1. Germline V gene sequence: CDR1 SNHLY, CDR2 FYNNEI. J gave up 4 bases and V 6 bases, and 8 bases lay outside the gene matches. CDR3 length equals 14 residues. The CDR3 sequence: CASRYEWTGYEQYF. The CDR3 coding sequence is TGTGCCAGCAGATACGAATGGACAGGGTACGAGCAGTACTTC. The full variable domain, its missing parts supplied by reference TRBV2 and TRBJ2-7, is EPEVTQTPSHQVTQMGQEVILRCVPISNHLYFYWYRQILGQKVEFLVSFYNNEISEKSEIFDDQFSVERPDGSNFTLKIRSTKLEDSAMYFCASRYEWTGYEQYFGPGTRLTVT.

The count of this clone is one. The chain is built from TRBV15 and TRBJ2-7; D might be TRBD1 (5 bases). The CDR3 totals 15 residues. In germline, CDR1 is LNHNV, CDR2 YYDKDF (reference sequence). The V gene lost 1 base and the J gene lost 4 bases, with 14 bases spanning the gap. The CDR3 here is CATSRVGRAVYEQYF. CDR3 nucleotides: TGTGCCACCAGCAGAGTAGGCAGGGCTGTGTACGAGCAGTACTTC.

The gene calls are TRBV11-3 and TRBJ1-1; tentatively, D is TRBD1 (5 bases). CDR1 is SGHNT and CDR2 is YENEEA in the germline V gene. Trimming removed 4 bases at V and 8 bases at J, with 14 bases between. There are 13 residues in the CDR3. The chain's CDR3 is CASSSHLGGEAFF. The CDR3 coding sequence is TGTGCCAGCAGCTCCCACTTGGGGGGGGAAGCTTTCTTT.

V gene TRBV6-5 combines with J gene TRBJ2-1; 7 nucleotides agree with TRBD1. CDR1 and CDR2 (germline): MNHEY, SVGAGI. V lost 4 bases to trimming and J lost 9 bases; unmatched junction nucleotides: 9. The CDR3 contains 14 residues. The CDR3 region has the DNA TGTGCCAGCAGTTTCTCCACAGGGGTTAGTGAGCAGTTCTTC. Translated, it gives CASSFSTGVSEQFF.

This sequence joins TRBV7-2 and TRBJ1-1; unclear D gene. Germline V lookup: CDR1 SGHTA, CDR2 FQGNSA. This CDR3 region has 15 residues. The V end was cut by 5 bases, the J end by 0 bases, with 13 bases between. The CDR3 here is CASSREQVLNTEAFF. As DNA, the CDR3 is TGTGCCAGCAGCAGAGAGCAGGTTTTGAACACTGAAGCTTTCTTT.

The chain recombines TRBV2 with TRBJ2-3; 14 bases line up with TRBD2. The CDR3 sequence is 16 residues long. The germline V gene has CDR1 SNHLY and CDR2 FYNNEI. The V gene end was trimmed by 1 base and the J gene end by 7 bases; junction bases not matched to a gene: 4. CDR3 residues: CASSEGGTSGGYTQYF. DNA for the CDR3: TGTGCCAGCAGTGAAGGGGGGACTAGCGGGGGTTATACGCAGTATTTT.

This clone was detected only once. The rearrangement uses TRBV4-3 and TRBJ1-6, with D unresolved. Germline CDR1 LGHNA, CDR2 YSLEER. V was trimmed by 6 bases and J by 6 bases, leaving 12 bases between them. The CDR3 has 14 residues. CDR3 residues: CASSEREGNSPLHF. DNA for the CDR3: TGCGCCAGCAGTGAGAGAGAGGGTAATTCACCCCTCCACTTT.

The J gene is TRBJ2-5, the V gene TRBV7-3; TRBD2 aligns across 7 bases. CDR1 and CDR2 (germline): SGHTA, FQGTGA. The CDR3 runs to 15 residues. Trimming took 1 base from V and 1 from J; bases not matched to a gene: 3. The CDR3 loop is CASSLNGGGQETQYF. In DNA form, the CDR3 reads TGTGCCAGCAGCTTAAATGGGGGGGGCCAAGAGACCCAGTACTTC.

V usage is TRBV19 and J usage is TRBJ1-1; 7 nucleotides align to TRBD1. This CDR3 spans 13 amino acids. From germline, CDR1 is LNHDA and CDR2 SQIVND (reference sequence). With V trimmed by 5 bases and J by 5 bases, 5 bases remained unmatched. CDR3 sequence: CASSDRVTTEAFF. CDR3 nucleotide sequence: TGTGCCAGTAGTGACAGGGTAACGACTGAAGCTTTCTTT.

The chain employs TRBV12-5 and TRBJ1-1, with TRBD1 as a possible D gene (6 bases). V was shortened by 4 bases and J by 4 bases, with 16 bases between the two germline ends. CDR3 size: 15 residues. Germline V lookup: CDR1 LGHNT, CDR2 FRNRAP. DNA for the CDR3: TGTGCTAGTGGTTGGACGGGGGGCGCGGGCACTGAAGCTTTCTTT. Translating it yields CASGWTGGAGTEAFF. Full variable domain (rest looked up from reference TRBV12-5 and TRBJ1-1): DARVTQTPRHKVTEMGQEVTMRCQPILGHNTVFWYRQTMMQGLELLAYFRNRAPLDDSGMPKDRFSAEMPDATLATLKIQPSEPRDSAVYFCASGWTGGAGTEAFFGQGTRLTVV.

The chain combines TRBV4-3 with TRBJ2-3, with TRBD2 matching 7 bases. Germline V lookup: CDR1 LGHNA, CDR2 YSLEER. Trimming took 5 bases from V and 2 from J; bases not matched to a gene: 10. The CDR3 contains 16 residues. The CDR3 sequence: CASSYVSGDHTDTQYF. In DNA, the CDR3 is TGCGCCAGCAGCTATGTCAGCGGGGACCACACAGATACGCAGTATTTT.